These T cell receptor beta chains were read from a single sample in a study of T cell repertoires in cytomegalovirus infection. Each CDR3 protein gets one entry after TCRdb re-called the reads with MiXCR. The sample yields 90,000 to 120,000 distinct CDR3 sequences, around 40% seen once. For these receptors, no antigen is known. Source: CD8+ T cells from cultured PBMCs, taken from culture after CMV antigen stimulation. These receptors were collected from a human donor in good health (CMV status not recorded). Some clones in this sample may be carry-over from other donors' samples. The CDR3 runs from the conserved cysteine through the conserved F or W. The D gene is left open where the match is weak. Expanded clones get a size class; other rows say once, few or many, or leave the size out.

V gene,J gene,clone size,D gene,CDR3 protein,CDR3 DNA
TRBV5-8,TRBJ2-7,NA,NA,CASSFLMGSYEQYF,TGTGCCAGCAGCTTCCTAATGGGATCCTACGAGCAGTACTTC
TRBV28,TRBJ1-5,few,NA,CASTVGRGTHQPQHF,TGTGCCAGCACTGTCGGGCGAGGCACCCATCAGCCCCAGCATTTT
TRBV27,TRBJ2-3,NA,NA,CASSLSPRGVDTQYF,TGTGCCAGCAGTTTATCCCCGAGGGGGGTTGATACGCAGTATTTT
TRBV7-2,TRBJ2-3,few,NA,CASSPGTSADTQYF,TGTGCCAGCAGCCCTGGGACTTCGGCAGATACGCAGTATTTT
TRBV6-8,TRBJ1-2,NA,NA,CASSLSPRQDRGYTF,TGTGCCAGCAGCTTATCCCCCCGACAGGACCGAGGCTACACCTTC
TRBV28,TRBJ2-7,NA,NA,CASSPRSHRQAGYEQYF,TGTGCCAGCAGTCCCCGCAGCCATCGGCAGGCTGGCTACGAGCAGTACTTC
TRBV6-6,TRBJ1-1,NA,NA,CASRGDAEAFF,TGTGCCAGCCGTGGCGACGCTGAAGCTTTCTTT
TRBV2,TRBJ2-1,NA,NA,CASRKDLSSYNEQFF,TGTGCCAGCAGGAAGGACCTAAGCTCCTACAATGAGCAGTTCTTC
TRBV11-1,TRBJ1-1,few,NA,CASSQTYGDTEAFF,TGTGCCAGCAGCCAAACATATGGGGACACTGAAGCTTTCTTT
TRBV7-8,TRBJ1-3,NA,TRBD1,CASSQSGTGGPSGNTIYF,TGTGCCAGCAGCCAGAGCGGGACAGGGGGACCCTCTGGAAACACCATATATTTT
TRBV2,TRBJ1-1,NA,NA,CASSEAPGSPEAFF,TGTGCCAGCAGTGAAGCGCCCGGTTCGCCTGAAGCTTTCTTT
TRBV18,TRBJ1-6,few,NA,CASSPQGFSNSPLHF,TGTGCCAGCTCACCGCAGGGATTTAGTAATTCACCCCTCCACTTT
TRBV28,TRBJ2-7,NA,NA,CASGIPSEQYF,TGTGCCAGCGGTATTCCGAGCGAGCAGTACTTC
TRBV24-1,TRBJ2-1,many,NA,CATSDRWGDEQFF,TGTGCCACCAGTGATAGATGGGGCGATGAGCAGTTCTTC
TRBV4-1,TRBJ1-2,NA,NA,CASSQGHDTANYGYTF,TGCGCCAGCAGCCAAGGTCACGACACGGCGAACTATGGCTACACCTTC
TRBV6-1,TRBJ2-2,NA,NA,CASTIPNAGATRHGELFF,TGTGCCAGCACCATCCCAAATGCGGGGGCGACCCGGCACGGGGAGCTGTTTTTT
TRBV6-8,TRBJ1-1,NA,TRBD1,CASRDRQGSPEAFF,TGTGCCAGCAGGGATCGACAGGGGAGCCCTGAAGCTTTCTTT
TRBV19,TRBJ2-1,few,NA,CASSILSHNEQFF,TGTGCCAGTAGTATCTTATCCCACAATGAGCAGTTCTTC
TRBV12-3/TRBV12-4,TRBJ2-1,once,NA,CASSQYRGGEQFF,TGTGCCAGCAGTCAGTACAGGGGAGGTGAGCAGTTCTTC
TRBV4-1,TRBJ1-2,NA,TRBD1,CASSRRQGNPDGYTF,TGCGCCAGCAGCAGACGACAGGGGAACCCGGATGGCTATACCTTC
TRBV27,TRBJ1-1,few,NA,CASRPGLLNTEAFF,TGTGCCAGCAGACCCGGTCTTTTGAACACTGAAGCTTTCTTT
TRBV19,TRBJ1-3,once,NA,CASSETALAGNTIYF,TGTGCCAGTAGTGAGACAGCTCTGGCAGGAAACACCATATATTTT
TRBV13,TRBJ1-1,many,TRBD1,CASSGNRGGTEAFF,TGTGCCAGCAGCGGTAACAGGGGCGGAACTGAAGCTTTCTTT
TRBV7-9,TRBJ2-7,NA,NA,CASSHPLGEIYEQYF,TGTGCCAGCAGCCATCCCCTAGGGGAGATCTACGAGCAGTACTTC
TRBV20-1,TRBJ2-3,NA,TRBD2,CSASNGVAGGSDTQYF,TGCAGTGCTTCGAATGGGGTAGCGGGGGGGTCAGATACGCAGTATTTT
TRBV12-5,TRBJ1-1,NA,NA,CASGLGEGEITEAFF,TGTGCTAGTGGTTTGGGAGAGGGGGAGATCACTGAAGCTTTCTTT
TRBV7-6,TRBJ2-7,many,NA,CASSPRDGLSYEQYF,TGTGCCAGCAGCCCGCGGGACGGTCTCTCCTACGAGCAGTACTTC
TRBV6-5,TRBJ1-6,NA,NA,CASSYVRGRNSPLHF,TGTGCCAGCAGTTACGTAAGGGGTCGGAATTCACCCCTCCACTTT
TRBV28,TRBJ2-1,many,TRBD1,CASSAGTAYNEQFF,TGTGCCAGCAGTGCCGGGACAGCCTACAATGAGCAGTTCTTC
TRBV27,TRBJ1-1,NA,NA,CASSFLTGWGNTEAFF,TGTGCCAGCAGTTTCCTTACGGGGTGGGGGAACACTGAAGCTTTCTTT
TRBV6-2/TRBV6-3,TRBJ2-1,few,TRBD2,CASSYSGLAGGSPGEQFF,TGTGCCAGCAGTTACTCTGGACTAGCGGGGGGCAGCCCAGGTGAGCAGTTCTTC
TRBV9,TRBJ2-7,NA,NA,CASSVGRNYEQYF,TGTGCCAGCAGCGTAGGTAGGAATTACGAGCAGTACTTC
TRBV4-3,TRBJ1-4,NA,NA,CASSHVTPTNEKLFF,TGCGCCAGCAGCCATGTGACCCCAACTAATGAAAAACTGTTTTTT
TRBV7-6,TRBJ2-2,NA,TRBD2,CASSLSSGGADTGELFF,TGTGCCAGCAGCTTAAGCAGCGGGGGGGCAGACACCGGGGAGCTGTTTTTT
TRBV28,TRBJ1-1,few,TRBD1,CASRSADRENTEAFF,TGTGCCAGCAGAAGCGCCGACAGGGAGAACACTGAAGCTTTCTTT
TRBV20-1,TRBJ2-3,few,TRBD2,CSASPLLAGGRTDTQYF,TGCAGTGCTAGCCCCCTTTTAGCGGGGGGGAGGACAGATACGCAGTATTTT
TRBV6-6,TRBJ2-5,once,NA,CASSYSIAETQYF,TGTGCCAGCAGTTACTCGATTGCAGAGACCCAGTACTTC
TRBV7-6,TRBJ2-1,NA,NA,CASSPGNEQFF,TGTGCCAGCAGCCCAGGCAATGAGCAGTTCTTC
TRBV6-6,TRBJ2-2,NA,NA,CASSYYLNTGELFF,TGTGCCAGCAGTTACTACCTGAACACCGGGGAGCTGTTTTTT
TRBV4-1,TRBJ2-5,NA,NA,CASSQALTQETQYF,TGCGCCAGCAGCCAAGCTTTGACCCAAGAGACCCAGTACTTC
TRBV2,TRBJ2-7,NA,TRBD2,CASTDRLAGETREQYF,TGTGCCAGCACCGACAGGCTAGCGGGGGAGACCCGCGAGCAGTACTTC
TRBV4-2,TRBJ2-7,NA,NA,CASSQESGTQTYEQYF,TGTGCCAGCAGCCAAGAATCCGGGACCCAGACCTACGAGCAGTACTTC
TRBV7-2,TRBJ2-3,NA,NA,CASSLGTPTDTQYF,TGTGCCAGCAGCTTGGGGACACCCACAGATACGCAGTATTTT
TRBV28,TRBJ1-4,NA,NA,CASSFSDILFF,TGTGCCAGCAGCTTCTCAGATATTCTGTTTTTT
TRBV7-4,TRBJ2-3,NA,NA,CASSFLRDQDTQYF,TGTGCCAGCAGCTTCTTGCGGGACCAAGATACGCAGTATTTT
TRBV5-1,TRBJ1-1,few,NA,CASSLKGTPEAFF,TGCGCCAGCAGCTTGAAGGGGACCCCTGAAGCTTTCTTT
TRBV5-3,TRBJ2-4,NA,TRBD2,CASSLRGGRNIQYF,TGTGCCAGCAGCTTGCGGGGGGGCCGGAACATTCAGTACTTC
TRBV6-5,TRBJ2-2,NA,NA,CASSYGPGAGELFF,TGTGCCAGCAGTTACGGCCCGGGAGCCGGGGAGCTGTTTTTT
TRBV28,TRBJ1-1,NA,TRBD1,CASSFPEGQGNTEAFF,TGTGCCAGCAGTTTCCCGGAGGGACAGGGTAACACTGAAGCTTTCTTT
TRBV19,TRBJ2-6,NA,TRBD1,CASSPSSGTGSPGANVLTF,TGTGCCAGTAGTCCCTCCTCCGGGACAGGGAGCCCTGGGGCCAACGTCCTGACTTTC
TRBV7-6,TRBJ2-3,NA,TRBD2,CASSPGLAGALTDTQYF,TGTGCCAGCAGCCCAGGACTAGCGGGGGCCCTCACAGATACGCAGTATTTT
TRBV5-1,TRBJ1-1,many,TRBD1,CASSLRTGRMNTEAFF,TGCGCCAGCAGCTTGCGGACAGGGAGGATGAACACTGAAGCTTTCTTT
TRBV14,TRBJ2-7,NA,NA,CASSQWGSYEQYF,TGTGCCAGCAGCCAATGGGGTTCCTACGAGCAGTACTTC
TRBV2,TRBJ1-1,NA,TRBD1,CASTGVTGMNTEAFF,TGTGCCAGCACCGGGGTGACAGGGATGAACACTGAAGCTTTCTTT
TRBV7-8,TRBJ2-1,NA,TRBD2,CASSLEAGGALNEQFF,TGTGCCAGCAGCTTAGAAGCCGGGGGGGCGCTCAATGAGCAGTTCTTC